This section outlines one T cell receptor beta chain sequence together with its context. Its target is not known. This sample was included in a study of PD-1 blockade in classical Hodgkin lymphoma. Documented time point: cycle 4 day 1 (C4D1), after 6 weeks of nivolumab. Every patient was affected by relapse after autologous stem cell transplantation, while exposure to brentuximab vedotin was not uniform. Only in-frame clones appear in the TCRdb table, and some are missing; sequencing was by immunoSEQ multiplex PCR. The sample carries over 80,000 clones, around 80% recorded once. Study-level points and caveats: TCR diversity in CD4+, not CD8+, cells rose significantly by C4D1. Patients starting nivolumab under 1 year after ASCT were excluded. Before treatment, complete responders showed about the same diversity as newly diagnosed patients.

This CDR3 is built from 19 residues. The sample here was peripheral blood mononuclear cells (PBMCs), taken before the fourth cycle of nivolumab. This rearrangement joins TRBV21-1 to TRBJ2-6. TRBV21-1 has pseudogene status. The source of this sequence is a human donor with classical Hodgkin lymphoma. CDR3 coding DNA: TGTGCCAGCACCAGCACCTCGGGGACCCTGTCCGCTGGGGCCAACGTCCTGACTTTC. This gives the protein CASTSTSGTLSAGANVLTF.